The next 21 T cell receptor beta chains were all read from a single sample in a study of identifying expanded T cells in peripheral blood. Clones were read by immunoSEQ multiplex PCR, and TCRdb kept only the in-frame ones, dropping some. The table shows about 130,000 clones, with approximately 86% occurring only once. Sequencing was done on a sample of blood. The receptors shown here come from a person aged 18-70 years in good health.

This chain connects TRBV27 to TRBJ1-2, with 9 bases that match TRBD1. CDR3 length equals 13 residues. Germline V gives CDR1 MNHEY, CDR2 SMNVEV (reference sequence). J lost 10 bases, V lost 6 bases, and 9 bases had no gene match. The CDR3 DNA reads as TGTGCCAGCAGAAACGGACAGGGGAGAGTCTACACCTTC. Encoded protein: CASRNGQGRVYTF.

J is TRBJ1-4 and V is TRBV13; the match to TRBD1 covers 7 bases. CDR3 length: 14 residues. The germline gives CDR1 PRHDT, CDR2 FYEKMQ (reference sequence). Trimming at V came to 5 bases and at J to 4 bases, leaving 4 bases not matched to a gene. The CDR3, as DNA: TGTGCCAGCAGCCAAACAGGGGTTAATGAAAAACTGTTTTTT. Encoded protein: CASSQTGVNEKLFF.

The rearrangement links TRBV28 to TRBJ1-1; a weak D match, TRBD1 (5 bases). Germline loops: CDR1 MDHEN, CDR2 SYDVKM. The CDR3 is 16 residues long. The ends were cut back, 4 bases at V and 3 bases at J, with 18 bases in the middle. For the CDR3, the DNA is TGTGCCAGCAGTTGGATCCCCGGGACGGTCGACACTGAAGCTTTCTTT. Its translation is CASSWIPGTVDTEAFF.

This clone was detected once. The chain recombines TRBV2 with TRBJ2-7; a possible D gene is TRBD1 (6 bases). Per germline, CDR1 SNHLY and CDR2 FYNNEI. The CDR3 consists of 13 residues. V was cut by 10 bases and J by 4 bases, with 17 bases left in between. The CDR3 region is CAITSRGMYEQYF. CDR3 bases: TGTGCCATCACTTCAAGGGGGATGTACGAGCAGTACTTC.

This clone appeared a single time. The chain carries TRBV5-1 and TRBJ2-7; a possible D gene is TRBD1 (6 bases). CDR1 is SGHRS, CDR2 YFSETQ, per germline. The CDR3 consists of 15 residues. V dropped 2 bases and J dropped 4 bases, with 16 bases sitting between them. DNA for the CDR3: TGCGCCAGCAGCTTATCAGGACAGCAACCATACGAGCAGTACTTC. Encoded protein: CASSLSGQQPYEQYF.

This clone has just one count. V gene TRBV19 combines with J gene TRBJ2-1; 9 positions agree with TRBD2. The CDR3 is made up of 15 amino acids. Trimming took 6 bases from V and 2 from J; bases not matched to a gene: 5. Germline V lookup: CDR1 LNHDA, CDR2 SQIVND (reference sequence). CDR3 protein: CASRKTSGTYNEQFF. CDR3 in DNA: TGTGCCAGTAGGAAGACTAGCGGAACCTACAATGAGCAGTTCTTC. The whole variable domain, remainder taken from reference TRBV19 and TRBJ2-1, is DGGITQSPKYLFRKEGQNVTLSCEQNLNHDAMYWYRQDPGQGLRLIYYSQIVNDFQKGDIAEGYSVSREKKESFPLTVTSAQKNPTAFYLCASRKTSGTYNEQFFGPGTRLTVL.

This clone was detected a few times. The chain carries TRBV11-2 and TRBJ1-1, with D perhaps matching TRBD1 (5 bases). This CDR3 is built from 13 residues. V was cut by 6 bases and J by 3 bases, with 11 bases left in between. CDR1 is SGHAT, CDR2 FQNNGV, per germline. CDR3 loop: CASSLTDDTEAFF. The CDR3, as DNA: TGTGCCAGCAGTTTGACAGATGACACTGAAGCTTTCTTT.

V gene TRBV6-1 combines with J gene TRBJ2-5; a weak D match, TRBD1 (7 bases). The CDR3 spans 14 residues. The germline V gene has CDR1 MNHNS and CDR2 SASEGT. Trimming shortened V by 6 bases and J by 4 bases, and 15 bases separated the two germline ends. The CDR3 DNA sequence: TGTGCCAGCAGCAGACGACAGGGAGGAGAGACCCAGTACTTC. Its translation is CASSRRQGGETQYF.

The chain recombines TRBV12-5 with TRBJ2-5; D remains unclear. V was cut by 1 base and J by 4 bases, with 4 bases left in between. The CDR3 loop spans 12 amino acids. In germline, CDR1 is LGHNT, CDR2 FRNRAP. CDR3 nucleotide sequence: TGTGCTAGTGGTTTGGGTGGAGAGACCCAGTACTTC. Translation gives CASGLGGETQYF.

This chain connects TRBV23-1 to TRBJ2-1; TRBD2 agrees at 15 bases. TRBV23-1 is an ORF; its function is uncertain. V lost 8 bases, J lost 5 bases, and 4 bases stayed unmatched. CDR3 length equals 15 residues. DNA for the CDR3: TGCGCCAGCCATCGGACTAGCGGGAGGGACAATGAGCAGTTCTTC. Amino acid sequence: CASHRTSGRDNEQFF.

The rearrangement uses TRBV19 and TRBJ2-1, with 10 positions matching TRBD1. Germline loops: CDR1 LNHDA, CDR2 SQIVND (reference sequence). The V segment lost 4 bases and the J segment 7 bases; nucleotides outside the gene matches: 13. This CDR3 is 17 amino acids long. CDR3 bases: TGTGCCAGTAGTAGGACGACTCTGGACAGGGGGAGAAATGAGCAGTTCTTC. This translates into CASSRTTLDRGRNEQFF.

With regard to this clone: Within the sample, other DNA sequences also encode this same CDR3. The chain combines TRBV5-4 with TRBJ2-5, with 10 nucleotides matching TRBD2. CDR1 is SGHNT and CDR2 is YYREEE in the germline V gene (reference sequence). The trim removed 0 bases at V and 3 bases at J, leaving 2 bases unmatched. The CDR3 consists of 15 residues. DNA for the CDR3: TGTGCCAGCAGCTTGGCTGGACTAGCGGAAGAGACCCAGTACTTC. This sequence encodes CASSLAGLAEETQYF.

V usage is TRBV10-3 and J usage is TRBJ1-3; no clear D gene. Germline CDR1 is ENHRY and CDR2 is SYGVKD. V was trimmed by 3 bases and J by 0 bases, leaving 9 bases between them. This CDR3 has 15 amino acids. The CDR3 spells CAISDVAHSGNTIYF. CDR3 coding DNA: TGTGCCATCAGTGATGTTGCGCACTCTGGAAACACCATATATTTT.

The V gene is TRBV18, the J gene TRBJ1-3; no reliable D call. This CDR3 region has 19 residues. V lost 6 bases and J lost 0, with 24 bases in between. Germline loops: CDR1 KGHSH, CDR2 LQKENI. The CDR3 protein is CASSPRVPSSRASGNTIYF. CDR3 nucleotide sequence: TGTGCCAGCTCCCCGAGGGTTCCCTCTAGTCGGGCCTCTGGAAACACCATATATTTT.

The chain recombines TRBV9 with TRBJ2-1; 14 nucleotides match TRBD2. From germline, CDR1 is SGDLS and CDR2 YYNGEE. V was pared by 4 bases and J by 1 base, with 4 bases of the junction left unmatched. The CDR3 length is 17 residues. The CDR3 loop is CASSTGTSGGSYNEQFF. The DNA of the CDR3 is TGTGCCAGCAGCACAGGGACTAGCGGGGGTTCCTACAATGAGCAGTTCTTC.

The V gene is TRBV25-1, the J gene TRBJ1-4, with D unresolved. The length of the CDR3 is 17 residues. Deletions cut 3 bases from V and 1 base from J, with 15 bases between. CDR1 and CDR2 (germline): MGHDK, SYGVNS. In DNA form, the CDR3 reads TGTGCCAGCAGTGACCCTAAGGCCGTCGTAACTAATGAAAAACTGTTTTTT. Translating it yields CASSDPKAVVTNEKLFF.

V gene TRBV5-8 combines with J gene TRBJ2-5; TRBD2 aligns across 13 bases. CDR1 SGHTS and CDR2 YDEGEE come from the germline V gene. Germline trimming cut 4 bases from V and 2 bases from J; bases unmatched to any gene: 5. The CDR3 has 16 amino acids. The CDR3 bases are TGTGCCAGCAGCCCCGGACTAGCGGGAGCACAAGAGACCCAGTACTTC. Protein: CASSPGLAGAQETQYF. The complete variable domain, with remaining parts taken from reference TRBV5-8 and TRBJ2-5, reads EAGVTQSPTHLIKTRGQQATLRCSPISGHTSVYWYQQALGLGLQFLLWYDEGEERNRGNFPPRFSGRQFPNYSSELNVNALELEDSALYLCASSPGLAGAQETQYFGPGTRLLVL.

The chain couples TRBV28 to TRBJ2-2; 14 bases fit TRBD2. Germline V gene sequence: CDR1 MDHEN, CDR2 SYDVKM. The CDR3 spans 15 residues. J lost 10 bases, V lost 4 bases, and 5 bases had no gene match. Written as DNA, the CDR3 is TGTGCCAGCAGTTCCCCGACTAGCGGGGGGGAGGAGCTGTTTTTT. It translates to CASSSPTSGGEELFF.

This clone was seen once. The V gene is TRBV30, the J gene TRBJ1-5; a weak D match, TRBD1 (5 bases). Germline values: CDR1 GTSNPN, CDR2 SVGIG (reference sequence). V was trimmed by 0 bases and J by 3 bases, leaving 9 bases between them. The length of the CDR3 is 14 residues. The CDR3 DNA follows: TGTGCCTGGAGTGTACAAGGGACCAATCAGCCCCAGCATTTT. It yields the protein CAWSVQGTNQPQHF.

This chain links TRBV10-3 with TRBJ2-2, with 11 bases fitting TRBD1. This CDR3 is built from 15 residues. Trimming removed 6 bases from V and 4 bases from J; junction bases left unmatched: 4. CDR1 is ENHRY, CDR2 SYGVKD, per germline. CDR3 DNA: TGTGCCATCAGCTGGACAGGGGGCTTCACCGGGGAGCTGTTTTTT. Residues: CAISWTGGFTGELFF.

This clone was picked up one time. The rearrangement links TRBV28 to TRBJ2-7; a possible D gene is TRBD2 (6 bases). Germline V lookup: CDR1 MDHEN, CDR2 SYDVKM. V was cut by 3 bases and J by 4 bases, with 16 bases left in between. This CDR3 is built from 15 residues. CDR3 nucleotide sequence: TGTGCCAGCAGTTTGGCGGCAGGCGGGACTTACGAGCAGTACTTC. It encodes CASSLAAGGTYEQYF.